Listed below are T cell receptor beta chains from one sample, sequenced in a study of T cells after yellow fever vaccination. TCRdb passed the 5' RACE reads through MiXCR, listing each CDR3 protein once. The sample lists 100,000 to 150,000 distinct CDR3 sequences, 8% to 10% occurring once. Sample: CD8+ T cells sorted from PBMCs, taken on the day of the yellow fever booster vaccination. The receptor source for this set is a man younger than 35 who received the YFV17D yellow fever vaccine. CDR3s leave out the opening cysteine and the closing phenylalanine or tryptophan.

j_gene,v_gene,CDR3aa
TRBJ2-3,TRBV5-5,ASSLQATRLASSGTQY
TRBJ1-2,TRBV4-1,ASSPEGYGYT
TRBJ2-1,TRBV7-9,ASSAVGTGHNEQF
TRBJ2-1,TRBV13,ASSWDNEQF
TRBJ2-1,TRBV4-1,ASSQMTGWSEQF
TRBJ2-3,TRBV7-8,ASSLGPRGTDTQY
TRBJ2-3,TRBV24-1,ATKNPYTDTQY
TRBJ2-2,TRBV9,ASSEPSGVPNTGELF
TRBJ1-1,TRBV7-2,ASSRAGGMNTEAF
TRBJ1-6,TRBV4-1,ASSQDRSNSPLH
TRBJ1-5,TRBV7-2,ASIPHRVSLVIPPQH
TRBJ2-7,TRBV29-1,SVGGRNEQY
TRBJ2-3,TRBV4-2,ASDPGLASDTQY
TRBJ2-7,TRBV5-1,ASSLTRGQSQEQY
TRBJ1-2,TRBV29-1,SVPWGWTGANYGYT
TRBJ2-5,TRBV29-1,SVEAGTWEETQY
TRBJ1-6,TRBV27,ASSSGQGTYNSPLH
TRBJ1-2,TRBV29-1,SVRTGESPGYT
TRBJ2-7,TRBV23-1,ASSQFPGYGEQY
TRBJ1-5,TRBV5-1,ASSFVPNQPQH
TRBJ2-4,TRBV6-5,ASSQGFPDIQY
TRBJ2-3,TRBV21-1,ASSKPIPRLGGPDTQY
TRBJ2-3,TRBV7-2,ATSLGYTRTDTQY
TRBJ1-5,TRBV7-9,ASSDRYQPQH
TRBJ2-2,TRBV11-2,ASSPSLGELF
TRBJ2-3,TRBV29-1,SVEVRGISTDTQY
TRBJ1-3,TRBV27,ASSLSPRGGPGNTIY